The sequence of this T cell receptor (beta chain) was determined in a study of blood T cell repertoires in COVID-19. Study in general: Sample material is recorded as cDNA or gDNA derived from T cells, B-cell-depleted T cells, or PBMCs.

The V gene's germline CDR1 is MNHEY and CDR2 SVGAGI. The trim removed 0 bases at V and 2 bases at J, leaving 5 bases unmatched. The CDR3 runs to 16 residues. Authors' analysis steps: Amplification of reference gene primers was used by the study to estimate nucleated cell counts. Repertoires were generated with immunoSEQ multiplex PCR, while TCRdb's copy carries only in-frame clones and drops some. Clonal size and the V and J genes are those of that table, whereas D and trimming came from the DNA. This sample has about 500,000 clones, with approximately 88% found just once. Enrolled during active infection, Seattle patients were then followed longitudinally.

This TCR derives from a woman aged 50 to 60 with COVID-19, enrolled during active disease. The sequencing input was peripheral blood. The rearrangement joins TRBV6-5 to TRBJ2-7, with TRBD2 matching over 9 bases. CDR3: CASSYSGRGGPYEQYF. The CDR3 coding sequence is TGTGCCAGCAGTTACTCGGGGCGGGGGGGGCCCTACGAGCAGTACTTC.